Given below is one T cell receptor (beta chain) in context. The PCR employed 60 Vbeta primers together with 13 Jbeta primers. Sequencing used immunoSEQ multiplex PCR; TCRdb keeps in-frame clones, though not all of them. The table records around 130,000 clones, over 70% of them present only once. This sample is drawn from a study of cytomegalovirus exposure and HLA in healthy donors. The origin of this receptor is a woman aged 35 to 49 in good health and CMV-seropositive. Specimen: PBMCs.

CDR3 protein: CASSFAGAGANVLTF. The CDR3 region has the DNA TGTGCCAGCAGCTTCGCAGGTGCCGGGGCCAACGTCCTGACTTTC. This chain uses TRBV7-2 with TRBJ2-6; no clear D. The V end lost 3 bases, the J end lost 4 bases, and 10 bases lay between the germline ends. This CDR3 is 15 amino acids long. CDR1 is SGHTA, CDR2 FQGNSA, per germline.